The 29 T cell receptor beta chains presented below share a single source sample, sequenced in a study of tumor and adjacent non-tumor tissue in lung cancer (dated by TCRdb to 2017 to 2018). Bulk unsorted tissue served as the source for RNA extraction, and RNA quality was assessed using a NanoDrop ND-1000 and an Agilent 2100. Library construction relied on multiplex PCR. The sequencer was an Illumina HiSeq 2500. Following protocols modified from ARM-PCR, the researchers constructed TCRbeta libraries through three rounds of nested PCR with primers (Table S4). TCRdb itself trimmed the public reads at Q25 with fastp, ran MiXCR and retained productive beta chains. Here each entry gathers all rows of one CDR3 protein and keeps the most common genes and DNA. Recorded for this sample are 60,000 to 85,000 distinct CDR3 sequences; around 80% of them occurred a single time. The top ten clonotypes cover about an eighth of the sample.

The sample comprised lung tumor tissue. The receptors here all came from a woman between 50 and 59 years old with non-small cell lung cancer.

About this clonotype itself: Mismatch with germline at one junction end may stem from a read error. The chain uses TRBV28 and TRBJ2-3; no clear D. The germline gives CDR1 MDHEN, CDR2 SYDVKM. The length of the CDR3 is 15 residues. For the CDR3, the DNA is TGTGCCAACAGTTTACCTAGTGCCCTCACAGATACGCAGTATTTT. Translation: CANSLPSALTDTQYF. The full variable domain, completed using reference TRBV28 and TRBJ2-3, is DVKVTQSSRYLVKRTGEKVFLECVQDMDHENMFWYRQDPGLGLRLIYFSYDVKMKEKGDIPEGYSVSREKKERFSLILESASTNQTSMYLCANSLPSALTDTQYFGPGTRLTVL.

This clonotype has just a few counts. This may stem from a read error, because a much larger clone lies one nucleotide away. The chain combines TRBV24-1 with TRBJ1-2; D ambiguous. The germline CDR1 and CDR2 sequences are KGHDR and SFDVKD. This CDR3 comprises 14 residues. V was pared by 4 bases and J by 1 base, with 9 bases between. The chain's CDR3 is CATSDKQINYGYTF. The DNA for the CDR3 is TGTGCCACCAGTGACAAACAGATTAACTATGGCTACACCTTC.

The rearrangement joins TRBV29-1 to TRBJ2-5; D unresolved. CDR3 size: 14 residues. CDR1 is SQVTM, CDR2 ANQGSEA, per germline. V was shortened by 3 bases and J by 7 bases, with 18 bases between the two germline ends. CDR3 DNA: TGCAGCGTTGACCGTGGAGACCCCACCGGGACCCAGTACTTC. Amino acid sequence: CSVDRGDPTGTQYF.

For this clonotype: One junction end does not reproduce the germline sequence, and a read error may be involved. V is TRBV5-4 and J is TRBJ2-3, with D unresolved. The CDR3 spans 13 residues. Per the germline V gene, CDR1 is SGHNT and CDR2 is YYREEE (reference sequence). This CDR3 is CAISLKTACTQYF. The CDR3, as DNA: TGTGCCATCAGCTTAAAGACTGCCTGTACGCAGTATTTT.

Relative to its sample, this clonotype is medium-sized. The rearrangement joins TRBV11-2 to TRBJ1-3, with D possibly being TRBD1 (5 bases). The germline V and J ends were trimmed by 3 bases and 2 bases, with 8 bases remaining between them. The CDR3 runs 14 residues. Per the germline V gene, CDR1 is SGHAT and CDR2 is FQNNGV. CDR3 protein: CASSFLGAGNTIYF. The CDR3 region has the DNA TGTGCCAGCAGCTTCTTGGGGGCTGGAAACACCATATATTTT.

Concerning this clonotype: Mismatch with germline at one junction end may stem from a read error. J is TRBJ1-1 and V is TRBV6-6; the D is unclear. Germline CDR1 reads MNHNY; CDR2 reads SVGAGI (reference sequence). CDR3 length: 10 amino acids. The CDR3: CASSNSETFF. CDR3 in DNA: TGTGCCAGTAGTAACAGTGAAACTTTCTTT.

The chain combines TRBV20-1 with TRBJ1-2; 9 bases match TRBD1. Trimming at V came to 7 bases and at J to 11 bases, leaving 11 bases not matched to a gene. The germline CDR1 and CDR2 sequences are DFQATT and SNEGSKA (reference sequence). This CDR3 is 12 amino acids long. The DNA for the CDR3 is TGCAGTGTTAACAACTGGGACAGGGTGTACACCTTC. Amino acid sequence: CSVNNWDRVYTF.

As to this clonotype: Mismatch with germline at one junction end may stem from a read error. The chain links TRBV6-2 or TRBV6-3 to TRBJ2-7; no clear D gene. The CDR3 sequence is 11 residues long. The germline gives CDR1 MNHEY, CDR2 SVGEGT. This CDR3 is CASSYNHEKYF. CDR3 sequence (DNA): TGTGCCAGCAGTTACAATCACGAGAAGTACTTC.

V usage is TRBV11-2 and J usage is TRBJ2-1; 7 positions agree with TRBD2. The CDR3 is 12 amino acids. Germline lookup yields CDR1 SGHAT and CDR2 FQNNGV. The CDR3 spells CTNSLGGDEQFF. The DNA for the CDR3 is TGTACCAACAGCTTGGGGGGGGACGAGCAGTTCTTC. The variable domain in full, completed from reference TRBV11-2 and TRBJ2-1, reads EAGVAQSPRYKIIEKRQSVAFWCNPISGHATLYWYQQILGQGPKLLIQFQNNGVVDDSQLPKDRFSAERLKGVDSTLKIQPAKLEDSAVYLCTNSLGGDEQFFGPGTRLTVL.

This clonotype has just a few counts. The junction differs from germline at one of its ends, possibly a read error. The chain has TRBV29-1 and TRBJ1-2; no clear D gene. CDR1 SQVTM and CDR2 ANQGSEA come from the germline V gene. This CDR3 contains 11 residues. CDR3 in amino acids: CSVGFDYGYTF. CDR3 DNA: TGCAGCGTTGGATTTGACTATGGCTACACATTC.

This chain links TRBV11-2 with TRBJ2-7, with TRBD2 identical over 11 bases. The CDR3 runs to 16 residues. The V gene end was trimmed by 10 bases and the J gene end by 5 bases; junction bases not matched to a gene: 16. Per germline, CDR1 SGHAT and CDR2 FQNNGV. This chain's CDR3 is CANRLRGLAVSDEQYF. CDR3 coding DNA: TGTGCCAACCGGCTAAGGGGACTAGCGGTCTCGGACGAGCAGTACTTC.

This clonotype was found once. An end of the junction differs from the germline gene, which may be a read error. The rearrangement joins TRBV29-1 to TRBJ1-3; D remains unclear. Germline CDR1 reads SQVTM; CDR2 reads ANQGSEA. This CDR3 region has 13 residues. Here the CDR3 reads CNAARNSGNIIYF. In DNA form, the CDR3 reads TGCAACGCTGCTAGAAACTCTGGAAACATCATATATTTT.

The chain recombines TRBV6-6 with TRBJ2-1; D is unresolved. Germline lookup yields CDR1 MNHNY and CDR2 SVGAGI (reference sequence). This CDR3 comprises 19 residues. Trimming pared 1 base from V and 7 bases from J, leaving 26 bases between. Written as DNA, the CDR3 is TGTGCCAGCAGTTACTTTGCCGTAATCGCGGCTACCTTCTGTAATGAGCAGTTCTTC. Its protein product is CASSYFAVIAATFCNEQFF.

The CDR3 nucleotides read TGTGCCAGCAGCACCGGTCTAGCGGTATCTAATGGGACAGATACGCAGTATTTT. Translated, it gives CASSTGLAVSNGTDTQYF. The gene calls are TRBV5-5 and TRBJ2-3; 7 nucleotides align to TRBD2. CDR1 SGHKS and CDR2 YYEKEE come from the germline V gene (reference sequence). The CDR3 is 18 amino acids. The trim removed 4 bases at V and 3 bases at J, leaving 17 bases unmatched.

Of note for this clonotype: A much larger clone differs by one base, so this may be a read error. The rearrangement uses TRBV5-1 and TRBJ1-1, with 9 bases identical to TRBD1. From germline, CDR1 is SGHRS and CDR2 YFSETQ. There are 15 residues in the CDR3. The CDR3 nucleotides read TGCGCCAGCAGCCCCGGGACAGGGAAAGACACTGAAGCTCTCTTT. This codes for CASSPGTGKDTEALF.

This clonotype appeared a few times. This chain uses TRBV30 with TRBJ1-2; tentatively, D is TRBD1 (5 bases). The V gene's germline CDR1 is GTSNPN and CDR2 SVGIG (reference sequence). The V and J ends lost 6 bases and 3 bases respectively, with 23 bases between them. The CDR3 is 16 residues long. In DNA form, the CDR3 reads TGTGCCTGTTGGACGCTTGTGGACACTCGATACTATGGCTACACCTTC. Translated, it gives CACWTLVDTRYYGYTF. The variable domain in full, completed from reference TRBV30 and TRBJ1-2, reads SQTIHQWPATLVQPVGSPLSLECTVEGTSNPNLYWYRQAAGRGLQLLFYSVGIGQISSEVPQNLSASRPQDRQFILSSKKLLLSDSGFYLCACWTLVDTRYYGYTFGSGTRLTVV.

This clonotype came up once. The chain is built from TRBV6-6 and TRBJ1-1, with 8 bases matching TRBD1. The CDR3 contains 13 residues. CDR1 and CDR2 (germline): MNHNY, SVGAGI (reference sequence). The V gene end was trimmed by 8 bases and the J gene end by 10 bases; junction bases not matched to a gene: 12. CDR3 bases: TGTGCCAGCTGTTTGTTGCAGGGGGCCGGAGCTTTCTTT. This sequence encodes CASCLLQGAGAFF.

This clonotype was observed once. At one of its ends the junction is not consistent with the germline gene, which may arise from a read error. V and J are TRBV5-1 and TRBJ2-2, with D possibly matching TRBD2 (5 bases). CDR1 is SGHRS, CDR2 YFSETQ, per germline. The CDR3 has 16 residues. The CDR3 bases are TGCGCCAGCAGCTTGGTTTATGGTGGCCACACCGGGGAGCAGTTTTTT. Amino acid sequence: CASSLVYGGHTGEQFF.

In the case of this clonotype: At one boundary the junction diverges from the germline segment, which might be a read error. The chain carries TRBV10-2 and TRBJ2-7; TRBD1 matches 7 bases. The germline V gene has CDR1 WSHSY and CDR2 SAAADI. CDR3 size: 14 residues. The CDR3 is CVRGEPTGSHEHYF. The CDR3 DNA reads TGCGTCAGAGGCGAACCGACAGGGTCGCACGAGCATTACTTC.

Worth noting for this clonotype: The junction departs from germline at one end; a sequencing error may be responsible. The V call is TRBV4-1, the J call TRBJ2-1; D not certain. Germline-derived CDR1 and CDR2 are MGHRA and YSYEKL. This CDR3 is 16 amino acids long. This CDR3 is CARSQGNSGPYNEQFF. CDR3 nucleotides: TGCGCCAGGAGCCAAGGGAATAGTGGGCCATACAATGAGCAGTTCTTC.

This clonotype was recorded at least ten times. A much larger clonotype is one base distant, so this may be a read error. V and J are TRBV11-2 and TRBJ1-5, with D unclear. The CDR3 runs 13 residues. CDR1 is SGHAT and CDR2 is FQNNGV in the germline V gene. V shed 0 bases and J shed 6 bases, with 6 bases lying between them. CDR3 loop: CASSLDTCQPQHF. CDR3 bases: TGTGCCAGCAGCTTAGATACTTGTCAGCCCCAGCATTTT.

As to this clonotype: One junction end disagrees with the germline gene, perhaps due to a read error. The chain carries TRBV10-2 and TRBJ1-1, with D maybe TRBD1 (6 bases). Germline-derived CDR1 and CDR2 are WSHSY and SAAADI. CDR3 size: 15 residues. CDR3 in DNA: TGCGCCAGCAAAACGACAGGCGTCTTGAACACCGAAGCTTTCTTT. Protein product: CASKTTGVLNTEAFF.

Details on this clonotype: One junction end does not reproduce the germline sequence, and a read error may be involved. The J gene is TRBJ1-2, the V gene TRBV28; the D is unclear. The CDR3 spans 14 residues. CDR1 MDHEN and CDR2 SYDVKM come from the germline V gene. This CDR3 reads CANSFRGRAGGYTF. CDR3 nucleotide sequence: TGTGCCAACAGTTTCCGCGGACGGGCGGGAGGCTACACCTTC.

With regard to this clonotype: One junction end does not reproduce the germline sequence, and a read error may be involved. This chain links TRBV24-1 with TRBJ2-1, with D maybe TRBD2 (7 bases). CDR1 KGHDR and CDR2 SFDVKD come from the germline V gene. The CDR3 has 17 amino acids. The CDR3 reads CATSDSGGPYERSEQLF. The DNA of the CDR3 is TGTGCCACCAGTGATTCCGGGGGGCCATACGAAAGAAGTGAGCAGTTATTC.

Concerning this clonotype itself: Given the absence of the conserved phenylalanine or tryptophan at the CDR3 end, a read error is likely. The limits of the CDR3 on the DNA are not certain, so only TCRdb's listed CDR3 is given. V is TRBV5-4 and J is TRBJ2-2. CDR1 and CDR2 (germline): SGHNT, YYREEE (reference sequence). The CDR3 is 12 residues long, counting both termini. CDR3 region: CAGSFVGGEMFS.

Concerning this clonotype: One end of the junction does not line up with germline, which may come from a read error. CDR3: CASSLNARAKNVQNF. In nucleotides, the CDR3 is TGTGCCAGCAGTCTCAACGCGAGGGCCAAAAACGTTCAGAACTTC. The rearrangement joins TRBV6-2 or TRBV6-3 to TRBJ2-4; tentatively, D is TRBD2 (5 bases). Germline V gene data show CDR1 as MNHEY and CDR2 as SVGEGT. The CDR3 is made up of 15 amino acids.

The chain recombines TRBV28 with TRBJ1-5; no firm D call. The germline V gene has CDR1 MDHEN and CDR2 SYDVKM. The ends were cut back, 3 bases at V and 12 bases at J, with 24 bases in the middle. CDR3 size: 16 residues. The CDR3 here is CASSLVEAGSNQVQHF. The CDR3 coding sequence is TGTGCCAGCAGTTTGGTAGAGGCAGGTAGCAATCAGGTCCAGCATTTT.

In this sample, this clonotype turned up once. At one end the junction does not follow the germline gene, possibly because of a read error. This rearrangement joins TRBV4-2 to TRBJ2-6; weak D call: TRBD1 (6 bases). The germline gives CDR1 LGHNA, CDR2 YNFKEQ. CDR3 size: 16 residues. The CDR3 is CASSLYQGPGANVPSF. The CDR3 region has the DNA TGTGCCAGCAGCCTATATCAGGGGCCTGGGGCTAACGTCCCGAGTTTC.

On this clonotype itself: One end of the junction varies from germline; a read error may be responsible. The chain carries TRBV4-1 and TRBJ2-4, with D possibly being TRBD1 or TRBD2 (5 bases each). The CDR3 covers 17 residues. Germline CDR1 reads MGHRA; CDR2 reads YSYEKL. CDR3: CSSNQLPRDSQADIQYF. In nucleotides, the CDR3 is TGCTCCAGCAACCAATTACCCAGAGACAGCCAAGCGGACATTCAGTACTTC.